Given below is one TCR beta chain in context. Its antigen is unknown. Trimming removed 8 bases from V and 3 bases from J; junction bases left unmatched: 6. The germline V gene encodes CDR1 SGHVT and CDR2 SQSDAQ. This CDR3 comprises 13 residues. The sample comes from a study of T cell repertoires in cytomegalovirus infection. Study-level information: The authors used CMV epitopes that were HLA-C-restricted (recently identified) and HLA-B-restricted (well studied). Through public TCR beta signatures, both CMV infection and matching HLA type were indicated.

MiXCR, applied by TCRdb to the reads, yields one record per CDR3 protein. The sample has around 200,000 distinct CDR3 sequences; about 39% are singletons. Points from the study as a whole: CMV carriers having the relevant HLA were flagged by cumulative public TCR beta family frequency.

The sequence was collected from a human donor in good health (CMV status not recorded). Some clones in this sample may be carry-over from other donors' samples. The sample here was CD8+ T cells from cultured PBMCs, taken from culture after CMV antigen stimulation. The V gene is TRBV7-4, the J gene TRBJ2-7, with 8 bases aligning to TRBD2. The CDR3 sequence: CASLGLAGYEQYF. In DNA form, the CDR3 reads TGTGCCAGCCTAGGACTAGCCGGCTACGAGCAGTACTTC.